This T cell receptor (beta chain) comes out of a study of T cells expressing NK-cell markers. Across the study: The eight sequenced donors comprised seven who were HCMV-seropositive and one who was seronegative. Notes on the study in general: Whether expanded NKG2C+ T cell clones recognized HCMV stayed uncertain. Dominant NKG2C+ clonotypes made up about 1.0-7.5% of CD8+ T cells in a handful of donors.

TCR beta cDNA was generated via 5'RACE template switching incorporating UMIs. Reanalyzing the 5' RACE reads, TCRdb keeps one entry per CDR3 protein, without DNA. Found here are under 600,000 distinct CDR3 sequences; the top ten clones hold over 1.3%. The CDR3 has 14 residues. From germline, CDR1 is SGHRS and CDR2 YFSETQ. A note on this clonotype: Its cognate antigen is unknown.

Sequencing was performed on blood T cells: a sorted CD56 or NKG2C T cell subset, CD4+ or CD8+ T cells, or bulk PBMC T cells (not recorded which). V usage is TRBV5-1 and J usage is TRBJ1-1. The receptor was isolated from a woman between 50 and 59 years old in good health. The CDR3 sequence is CASSLGRGSGSAFF.